The 20 T cell receptor beta chains given below trace back to one sample, sequenced in a study of blood T cell repertoires in COVID-19. TCRdb's table, derived via immunoSEQ multiplex PCR, lists solely in-frame clones and lacks some. This sample has roughly 50,000 clones, with approximately 86% found just once. Sequencing used peripheral blood. The receptors shown here come from a woman older than 75 with acute or convalescent COVID-19.

This clone has just a few counts. The chain employs TRBV9 and TRBJ2-7; 8 nucleotides agree with TRBD2. The CDR3 runs 15 residues. Trimming removed 0 bases from V and 7 bases from J; junction bases left unmatched: 9. In germline, CDR1 is SGDLS, CDR2 YYNGEE. CDR3 in DNA: TGTGCCAGCAGCGTAGCGGCTAGCGGGCTCAATGAGCAGTACTTC. Translating it yields CASSVAASGLNEQYF.

V is TRBV18 and J is TRBJ1-3; D not resolved. Germline V CDR1 and CDR2: KGHSH, LQKENI. The CDR3 runs 16 residues. Trimming took off 0 bases at V and 0 bases at J, with 9 bases between the two ends. The CDR3 spells CASSPPQAFSGNTIYF. DNA for the CDR3: TGTGCCAGCTCACCACCCCAGGCCTTCTCTGGAAACACCATATATTTT.

This chain connects TRBV7-9 to TRBJ2-5; a possible D gene is TRBD1 (5 bases). The CDR3 runs to 13 residues. V was clipped by 1 base and J by 5 bases, with 8 bases between them. In germline, CDR1 is SEHNR, CDR2 FQNEAQ (reference sequence). CDR3 sequence (DNA): TGTGCCAGCAGCTTAGGAAACAGGGAGACCCAGTACTTC. Translated: CASSLGNRETQYF.

The chain uses TRBV27 and TRBJ1-2, with 7 bases matching TRBD1. This CDR3 spans 13 amino acids. The V gene end was trimmed by 0 bases and the J gene end by 8 bases; junction bases not matched to a gene: 3. Germline loops: CDR1 MNHEY, CDR2 SMNVEV (reference sequence). The CDR3 loop is CASSLSGGGGYTF. In DNA form, the CDR3 reads TGTGCCAGCAGTTTATCAGGGGGCGGGGGCTACACCTTC.

J is TRBJ1-5 and V is TRBV19; D remains unclear. Germline V CDR1 and CDR2: LNHDA, SQIVND (reference sequence). The CDR3 runs 15 residues. V lost 1 base and J lost 3, with 10 bases in between. The CDR3 here is CASSIANRFNQPQHF. The CDR3 region has the DNA TGTGCCAGTAGTATAGCGAACAGATTCAATCAGCCCCAGCATTTT.

V is TRBV7-2 and J is TRBJ1-6; 10 nucleotides line up with TRBD1. Germline trimming cut 5 bases from V and 9 bases from J; bases unmatched to any gene: 4. The V gene's germline CDR1 is SGHTA and CDR2 FQGNSA. The CDR3 is made up of 14 amino acids. The CDR3 sequence is CASSLWDRGSPLHF. DNA of the CDR3: TGTGCCAGCAGCCTCTGGGACAGGGGTTCACCCCTCCACTTT.

The rearrangement uses TRBV2 and TRBJ2-5; D gene unclear. Germline values: CDR1 SNHLY, CDR2 FYNNEI. The CDR3 covers 12 residues. V was cut by 0 bases and J by 5 bases, with 4 bases left in between. Here the CDR3 reads CASSEARETQYF. The CDR3 DNA sequence: TGTGCCAGCAGTGAAGCGAGGGAGACCCAGTACTTC.

The chain employs TRBV19 and TRBJ1-6; a possible D gene is TRBD1 (6 bases). This CDR3 spans 15 amino acids. Trimming left V 10 bases short and J 6 bases short, with 19 bases between. The germline CDR1 and CDR2 sequences are LNHDA and SQIVND (reference sequence). CDR3 region: CATKRDTTFNSPLHF. The CDR3 DNA reads as TGTGCCACTAAACGGGACACAACTTTTAATTCACCCCTCCACTTT.

This chain connects TRBV7-3 to TRBJ1-3; TRBD1 matches 9 bases. Germline CDR1 reads SGHTA; CDR2 reads FQGTGA. This CDR3 region has 23 residues. The junction had 22 bases not matched to a gene; V was cut back by 1 base and J by 0 bases. CDR3 sequence (DNA): TGTGCCAGCAGCTTAATAAGGACGCCCTGGGACAGGGCTTCTCTTAGCTCTGGAAACACCATATATTTT. Residues: CASSLIRTPWDRASLSSGNTIYF.

The J gene is TRBJ2-1, the V gene TRBV9, with a weak D call TRBD2 (6 bases). Germline loops: CDR1 SGDLS, CDR2 YYNGEE. With 0 bases removed from V and 4 bases from J, the gap between germline ends came to 11 bases. This CDR3 is 15 amino acids long. The CDR3 DNA follows: TGTGCCAGCAGCGTAGAACTAGCCCAGTACAATGAGCAGTTCTTC. Protein product: CASSVELAQYNEQFF.

The chain links TRBV3-1 (or the pseudogene TRBV3-2) to TRBJ1-1; D gene unclear. The germline V gene has CDR1 LGHDT and CDR2 YNNKEL (reference sequence). The CDR3 covers 13 residues. V lost 0 bases and J 11 bases, leaving 13 bases between the germline ends. CDR3 DNA: TGTGCCAGCAGCCAAGATAAGGCCCCGGGTGCTTTCTTT. It codes for CASSQDKAPGAFF.

The CDR3 here is CASSEGQGAHYGYTF. CDR3 DNA: TGTGCCAGCAGCGAGGGACAGGGGGCGCATTATGGCTACACCTTC. The gene calls are TRBV6-5 and TRBJ1-2; 12 bases match TRBD1. Germline V gene data show CDR1 as MNHEY and CDR2 as SVGAGI. The CDR3 has 15 residues. The J segment lost 5 bases and the V segment lost 6 bases, leaving 7 bases of the junction unmatched.

The rearrangement joins TRBV5-5 to TRBJ2-3; 9 bases align to TRBD2. CDR1 is SGHKS and CDR2 is YYEKEE in the germline V gene (reference sequence). The CDR3 contains 18 residues. With V trimmed by 0 bases and J by 7 bases, 15 bases remained unmatched. The CDR3 protein is CASSLGAGGLFFSYTQYF. The DNA for the CDR3 is TGTGCCAGCAGCTTGGGAGCGGGGGGCCTTTTCTTCAGTTATACGCAGTATTTT.

The chain combines TRBV3-1 (or the pseudogene TRBV3-2) with TRBJ1-4; TRBD1 aligns across 7 bases. Trimming took 4 bases from V and 3 from J; bases not matched to a gene: 11. CDR1 is LGHDT, CDR2 YNNKEL, per germline (reference sequence). CDR3 length: 17 residues. CDR3 protein: CASSRTAWDSSNEKLFF. CDR3 in DNA: TGTGCCAGCAGCCGCACGGCCTGGGACAGCTCTAATGAAAAACTGTTTTTT.

This chain uses TRBV3-1 (or the pseudogene TRBV3-2) with TRBJ2-7; the D gene is possibly TRBD1 (6 bases). The germline V gene has CDR1 LGHDT and CDR2 YNNKEL (reference sequence). The CDR3 length is 14 residues. The ends were cut back, 6 bases at V and 6 bases at J, with 18 bases in the middle. The CDR3 DNA follows: TGTGCCAGCAGTTACTCGAGGGGGACGGCCGAGCAGTACTTC. It encodes CASSYSRGTAEQYF.

This clone occurred once. This sequence joins TRBV5-4 and TRBJ1-2; D remains ambiguous. The germline V gene encodes CDR1 SGHNT and CDR2 YYREEE (reference sequence). The CDR3 length is 14 residues. Trimming left V 0 bases short and J 8 bases short, with 14 bases between. CDR3 protein: CASSLVGLEEGYTF. CDR3 nucleotides: TGTGCCAGCAGCTTGGTCGGGCTGGAGGAGGGCTACACCTTC.

This rearrangement joins TRBV29-1 to TRBJ2-3; the match to TRBD1 covers 8 bases. This CDR3 comprises 14 residues. Trimming cost V 7 bases and J 2 bases; bases outside gene matches: 8. Germline CDR1 reads SQVTM; CDR2 reads ANQGSEA. CDR3 loop: CSGQGAVVTDTQYF. The DNA for the CDR3 is TGCAGCGGGCAGGGGGCGGTGGTCACAGATACGCAGTATTTT.

The chain recombines TRBV6-5 with TRBJ2-1; TRBD2 agrees at 10 bases. Trimming at V came to 7 bases and at J to 6 bases, leaving 6 bases not matched to a gene. CDR1 and CDR2 from the germline V gene are MNHEY and SVGAGI. This CDR3 has 14 amino acids. The CDR3 loop is CASKASGGGNEQFF. DNA for the CDR3: TGTGCCAGCAAGGCTAGCGGGGGTGGCAATGAGCAGTTCTTC.

V and J are TRBV2 and TRBJ2-4, with 8 positions matching TRBD1. The CDR3 has 15 residues. The V gene end was trimmed by 6 bases and the J gene end by 6 bases; junction bases not matched to a gene: 10. Germline V gives CDR1 SNHLY, CDR2 FYNNEI. The DNA for the CDR3 is TGTGCCAGCAGGTCAGACAGGGGCTCGGGAAACATTCAGTACTTC. Its protein product is CASRSDRGSGNIQYF. Full variable domain (missing parts from reference TRBV2 and TRBJ2-4): EPEVTQTPSHQVTQMGQEVILRCVPISNHLYFYWYRQILGQKVEFLVSFYNNEISEKSEIFDDQFSVERPDGSNFTLKIRSTKLEDSAMYFCASRSDRGSGNIQYFGAGTRLSVL.

As DNA, the CDR3 is TGTGCCAGCAGCTACCGGGTCACTAACACAGATACGCAGTATTTT. Amino acids: CASSYRVTNTDTQYF. The chain has TRBV7-9 and TRBJ2-3; no clear D gene. The germline V gene encodes CDR1 SEHNR and CDR2 FQNEAQ (reference sequence). The V end lost 4 bases, the J end lost 2 bases, and 13 bases lay between the germline ends. This CDR3 contains 15 residues. The full variable domain, completed using reference TRBV7-9 and TRBJ2-3, is DTGVSQNPRHKITKRGQNVTFRCDPISEHNRLYWYRQTLGQGPEFLTYFQNEAQLEKSRLLSDRFSAERPKGSFSTLEIQRTEQGDSAMYLCASSYRVTNTDTQYFGPGTRLTVL.